This T cell receptor (beta chain) was identified during a study of cytomegalovirus exposure and HLA in healthy donors. The overall study: The study's early data release held about 85 million unique TCRs from HLA-typed donors. Study-level findings and limits: A later analysis linked a missense variant in DCLRE1C to the trimming of TCR beta V and J genes. Productive rates of about 87% or about 30% were seen for most TCR beta V segments in an earlier analysis. Follow-up analysis seemed to connect common viral pathogens with several of the most significant clusters identified.

PCR employed 60 Vbeta and 13 Jbeta primers. Generated by immunoSEQ multiplex PCR, the TCRdb table keeps only in-frame clones and is missing some. The sample totals approximately 75,000 clones; its top ten clones hold about 0.83%. Regarding this clone: Its antigen is not identified.

The CDR3 contains 14 residues. Germline V CDR1 and CDR2: SGHDT, YYEEEE. Trimming shortened V by 4 bases and J by 2 bases, and 10 bases separated the two germline ends. The rearrangement joins TRBV5-6 to TRBJ1-3; D remains ambiguous. Sample: PBMCs. The clonotype was recovered from a boy aged 5-17 years in good health and CMV-seronegative. The CDR3 DNA reads as TGTGCCAGCAGCCCTCAGTCTCCTGGAAACACCATATATTTT. Amino acid sequence: CASSPQSPGNTIYF. Complete variable domain (other parts from reference TRBV5-6 and TRBJ1-3): DAGVTQSPTHLIKTRGQQVTLRCSPKSGHDTVSWYQQALGQGPQFIFQYYEEEERQRGNFPDRFSGHQFPNYSSELNVNALLLGDSALYLCASSPQSPGNTIYFGEGSWLTVV.